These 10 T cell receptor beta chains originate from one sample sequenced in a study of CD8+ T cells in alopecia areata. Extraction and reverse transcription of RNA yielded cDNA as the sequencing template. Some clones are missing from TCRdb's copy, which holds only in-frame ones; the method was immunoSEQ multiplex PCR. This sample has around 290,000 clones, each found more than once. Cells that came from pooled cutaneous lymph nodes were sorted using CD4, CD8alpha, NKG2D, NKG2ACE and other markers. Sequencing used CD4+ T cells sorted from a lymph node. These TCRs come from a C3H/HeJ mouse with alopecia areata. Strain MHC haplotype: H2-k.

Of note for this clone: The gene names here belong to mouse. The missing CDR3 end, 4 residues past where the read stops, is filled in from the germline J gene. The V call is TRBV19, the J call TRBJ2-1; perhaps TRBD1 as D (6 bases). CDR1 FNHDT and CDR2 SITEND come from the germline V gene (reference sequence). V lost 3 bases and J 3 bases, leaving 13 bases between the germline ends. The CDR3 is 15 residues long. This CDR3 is CASSKPGAPYAEQFF. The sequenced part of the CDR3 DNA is TGTGCCAGCAGTAAACCAGGGGCCCCCTATGCT.

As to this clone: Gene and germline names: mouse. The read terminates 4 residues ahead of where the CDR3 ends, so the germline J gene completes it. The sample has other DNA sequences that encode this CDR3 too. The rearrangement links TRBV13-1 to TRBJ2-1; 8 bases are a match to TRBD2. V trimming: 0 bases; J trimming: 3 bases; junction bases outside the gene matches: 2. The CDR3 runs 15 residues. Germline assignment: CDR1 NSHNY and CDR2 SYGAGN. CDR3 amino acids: CASSDAGGPYAEQFF. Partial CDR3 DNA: TGTGCCAGCAGTGATGCGGGGGGGCCCTATGCT.

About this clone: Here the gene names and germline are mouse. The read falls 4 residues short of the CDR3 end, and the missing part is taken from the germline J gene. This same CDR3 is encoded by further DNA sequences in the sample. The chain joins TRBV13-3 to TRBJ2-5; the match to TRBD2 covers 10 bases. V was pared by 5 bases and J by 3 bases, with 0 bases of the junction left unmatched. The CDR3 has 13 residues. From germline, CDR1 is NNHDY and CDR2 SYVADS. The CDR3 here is CASRTGGQDTQYF. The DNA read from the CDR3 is TGTGCCAGCAGGACTGGGGGGCAAGAC. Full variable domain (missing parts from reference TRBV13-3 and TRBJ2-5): EAAVTQSPRSKVAVTGGKVTLSCHQTNNHDYMYWYRQDTGHGLRLIHYSYVADSTEKGDIPDGYKASRPSQENFSLILELASLSQTAVYFCASRTGGQDTQYFGPGTRLLVL.

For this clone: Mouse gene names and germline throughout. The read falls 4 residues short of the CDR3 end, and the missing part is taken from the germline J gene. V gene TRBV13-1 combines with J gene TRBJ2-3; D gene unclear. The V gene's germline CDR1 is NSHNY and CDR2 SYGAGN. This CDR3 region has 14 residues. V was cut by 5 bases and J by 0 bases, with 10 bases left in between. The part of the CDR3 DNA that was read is TGTGCCAGCAGGAAACAGTATAGTGCAGAA. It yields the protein CASRKQYSAE. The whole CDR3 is CASRKQYSAETLYF.

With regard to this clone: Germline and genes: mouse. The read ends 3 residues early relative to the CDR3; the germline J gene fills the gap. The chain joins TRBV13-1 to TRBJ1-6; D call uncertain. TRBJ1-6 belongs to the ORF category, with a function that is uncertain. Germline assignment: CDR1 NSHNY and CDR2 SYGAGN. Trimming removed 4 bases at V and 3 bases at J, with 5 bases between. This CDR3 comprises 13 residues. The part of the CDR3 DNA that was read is TGTGCCAGCAGTCCTTTCTATAATTCGCCC. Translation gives CASSPFYNSP. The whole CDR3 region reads CASSPFYNSPLYF.

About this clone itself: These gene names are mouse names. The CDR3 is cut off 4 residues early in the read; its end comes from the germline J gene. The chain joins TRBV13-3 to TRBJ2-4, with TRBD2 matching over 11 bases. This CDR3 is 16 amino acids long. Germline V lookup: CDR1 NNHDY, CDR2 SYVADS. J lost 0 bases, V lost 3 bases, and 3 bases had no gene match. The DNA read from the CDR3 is TGTGCCAGCAGTGGGACTGGGGGGCCTAGTCAAAAC. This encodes CASSGTGGPSQN. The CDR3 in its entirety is CASSGTGGPSQNTLYF.

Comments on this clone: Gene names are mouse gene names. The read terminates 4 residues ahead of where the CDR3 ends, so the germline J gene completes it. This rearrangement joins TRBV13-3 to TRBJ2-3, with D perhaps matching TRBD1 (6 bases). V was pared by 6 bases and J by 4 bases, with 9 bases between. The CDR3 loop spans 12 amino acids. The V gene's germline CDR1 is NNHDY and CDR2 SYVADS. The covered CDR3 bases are TGTGCCAGCAACGGACAGACAGAA. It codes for CASNGQTE. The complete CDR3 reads CASNGQTETLYF.

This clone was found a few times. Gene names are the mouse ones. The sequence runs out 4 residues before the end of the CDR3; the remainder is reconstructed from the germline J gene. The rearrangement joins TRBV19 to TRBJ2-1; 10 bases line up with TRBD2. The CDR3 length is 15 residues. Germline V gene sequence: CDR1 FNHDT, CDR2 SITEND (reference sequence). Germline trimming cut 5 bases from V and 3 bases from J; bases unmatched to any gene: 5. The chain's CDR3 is CASRPRTGGYAEQFF. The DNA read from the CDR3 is TGTGCCAGCAGGCCACGGACTGGGGGCTATGCT. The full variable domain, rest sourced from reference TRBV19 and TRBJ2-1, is GGIITQTPKFLIGQEGQKLTLKCQQNFNHDTMYWYRQDSGKGLRLIYYSITENDLQKGDLSEGYDASREKKSSFSLTVTSAQKNEMAVFLCASRPRTGGYAEQFFGPGTRLTVL.

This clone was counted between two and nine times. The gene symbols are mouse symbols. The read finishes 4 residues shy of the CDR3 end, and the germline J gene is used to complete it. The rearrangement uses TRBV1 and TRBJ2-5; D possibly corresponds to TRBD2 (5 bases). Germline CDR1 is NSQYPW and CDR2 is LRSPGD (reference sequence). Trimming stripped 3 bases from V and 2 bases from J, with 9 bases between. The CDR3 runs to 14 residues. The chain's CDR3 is CTCSALLGQDTQYF. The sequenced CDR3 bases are TGCACCTGCAGTGCTCTCCTGGGCCAAGAC.

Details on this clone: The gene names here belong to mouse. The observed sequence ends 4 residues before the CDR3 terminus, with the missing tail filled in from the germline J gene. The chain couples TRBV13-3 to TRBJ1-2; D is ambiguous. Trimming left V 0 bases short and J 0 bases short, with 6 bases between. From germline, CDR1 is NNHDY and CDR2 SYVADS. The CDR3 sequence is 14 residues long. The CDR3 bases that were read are TGTGCCAGCAGTGATGCGACTCCAAACTCC. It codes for CASSDATPNS. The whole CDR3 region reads CASSDATPNSDYTF.